Below are 8 T cell receptor beta chains sequenced from a single sample in a study of CD8 T cells in ankylosing spondylitis. Points from the study as a whole: There was a TCR beta motif, made of eight highly homologous variants, that appeared characteristic of ankylosing spondylitis blood.

No antigen has been identified for these receptors. TCRdb analysed the 5' RACE reads with MiXCR anew, one entry per CDR3 protein. The sample gives roughly 470,000 distinct CDR3 sequences, roughly 25% of which show up once; about 0.89% is in the top ten. Sequencing input: blood, either unsorted or a sorted T cell fraction (not recorded which). The source is a male donor with ankylosing spondylitis.

This clonotype occurred a few times. The genes are TRBV7-2 and TRBJ2-2; no firm D call. The germline V gene has CDR1 SGHTA and CDR2 FQGNSA. This CDR3 is built from 13 residues. Trimming left V 5 bases short and J 3 bases short, with 7 bases between. The CDR3 DNA reads as TGTGCCAGCAGCCCATGGGACACCGGGGAGCTGTTTTTT. As protein: CASSPWDTGELFF. Full variable domain (remainder filled in from reference TRBV7-2 and TRBJ2-2): GAGVSQSPSNKVTEKGKDVELRCDPISGHTALYWYRQSLGQGLEFLIYFQGNSAPDKSGLPSDRFSAERTGGSVSTLTIQRTQQEDSAVYLCASSPWDTGELFFGEGSRLTVL.

The chain carries TRBV24-1 and TRBJ2-1; D is perhaps TRBD1 (5 bases). V was pared by 5 bases and J by 0 bases, with 10 bases between. Germline loops: CDR1 KGHDR, CDR2 SFDVKD. The CDR3 totals 15 residues. CDR3 bases: TGTGCCACCAGTGTAGGGGTTAGCTCCTACAATGAGCAGTTCTTC. Its protein is CATSVGVSSYNEQFF.

This sequence joins TRBV5-1 and TRBJ2-7, with 11 bases fitting TRBD2. The ends lost 2 bases at V and 6 bases at J; junction bases unmatched: 7. The CDR3 has 15 amino acids. Germline CDR1 and CDR2: SGHRS and YFSETQ. DNA for the CDR3: TGCGCCAGCAGCTTAAGTCTAGCGGGAGGAGGCGAGCAGTACTTC. Translation gives CASSLSLAGGGEQYF. The full variable domain, with the rest looked up from reference TRBV5-1 and TRBJ2-7, is KAGVTQTPRYLIKTRGQQVTLSCSPISGHRSVSWYQQTPGQGLQFLFEYFSETQRNKGNFPGRFSGRQFSNSRSEMNVSTLELGDSALYLCASSLSLAGGGEQYFGPGTRLTVT.

There are a few counts of this clonotype. The rearrangement links TRBV7-9 to TRBJ2-1; D may be TRBD2 (6 bases). Germline values: CDR1 SEHNR, CDR2 FQNEAQ (reference sequence). This CDR3 comprises 17 residues. Trimming left V 5 bases short and J 4 bases short, with 21 bases between. CDR3 nucleotides: TGTGCCAGCAGCCCTCATCCTAGAGTAGCGGCGTACAATGAGCAGTTCTTC. Its protein product is CASSPHPRVAAYNEQFF.

V gene TRBV21-1 combines with J gene TRBJ2-7. TRBV21-1 is designated a pseudogene. This CDR3 comprises 12 residues. The CDR3 loop reads CAHFPLAYEQYV. CDR3 coding DNA: TGTGCCCATTTTCCACTCGCCTACGAGCAGTACGTC.

The chain couples TRBV7-6 to TRBJ1-1; D is perhaps TRBD1 (5 bases). From germline, CDR1 is SGHVS and CDR2 FNYEAQ. The V end lost 4 bases, the J end lost 1 base, and 19 bases lay between the germline ends. The CDR3 is 17 amino acids. CDR3 sequence reads: CASSSEAPGGWNTEAFF. CDR3 DNA sequence: TGTGCCAGCAGCTCGGAGGCGCCCGGGGGGTGGAACACTGAAGCTTTCTTT.

The table lists this clonotype with a few counts. The chain carries TRBV3-1 and TRBJ2-1; 7 nucleotides align to TRBD2. This CDR3 has 14 amino acids. CDR1 is LGHDT, CDR2 YNNKEL, per germline (reference sequence). Trimming cost V 2 bases and J 8 bases; bases outside gene matches: 6. The CDR3 sequence: CASSQLSAGDEQFF. CDR3 nucleotide sequence: TGTGCCAGCAGCCAATTATCCGCGGGGGATGAGCAGTTCTTC.

This chain joins TRBV11-2 and TRBJ2-2; 8 nucleotides match TRBD2. J was trimmed by 2 bases and V by 5 bases; bases with no gene match: 10. CDR3 size: 17 residues. CDR1 and CDR2 from the germline V gene are SGHAT and FQNNGV. The CDR3 DNA reads as TGTGCCAGCAGCGATTCTCTACTAGCGGTTAACACCGGGGAGCTGTTTTTT. Translating it yields CASSDSLLAVNTGELFF.